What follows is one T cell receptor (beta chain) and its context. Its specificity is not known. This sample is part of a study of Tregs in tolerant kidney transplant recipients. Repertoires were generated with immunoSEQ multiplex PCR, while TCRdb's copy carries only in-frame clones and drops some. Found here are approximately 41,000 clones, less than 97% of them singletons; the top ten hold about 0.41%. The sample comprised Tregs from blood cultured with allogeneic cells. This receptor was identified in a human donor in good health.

CDR3 in amino acids: CASSEQGVNYGYTF. The CDR3 DNA reads as TGTGCCAGCAGTGAACAGGGAGTTAACTATGGCTACACCTTC. This rearrangement joins TRBV2 to TRBJ1-2; possible D gene TRBD1, 5 bases. With 2 bases removed from V and 1 base from J, the gap between germline ends came to 8 bases. CDR3 size: 14 residues. Germline CDR1 SNHLY, CDR2 FYNNEI.